The T cell receptor (beta chain) described here comes from a study of cytomegalovirus exposure and HLA in healthy donors. This table comes from immunoSEQ multiplex PCR, and its TCRdb copy is limited to in-frame clones, with some not included. The table lists 92,000 or so clones, 96% of them singletons. The CDR3 loop spans 16 amino acids. Germline-derived CDR1 and CDR2 are LGHNA and YNFKEQ. V lost 3 bases and J lost 4, with 19 bases in between. This TCR was sampled from a man aged 18 to 29 in good health and CMV-seronegative. The chain couples TRBV4-2 to TRBJ2-7, with a weak D call TRBD2 (7 bases). The sequenced sample was PBMCs. The CDR3 is CASSHPGGSGIYEQYF. In DNA, the CDR3 is TGTGCCAGCAGCCACCCGGGGGGCAGCGGGATTTACGAGCAGTACTTC.